The 3 T cell receptor beta chains reported below all come from one sample, sequenced in a study of blood T cell repertoires in COVID-19. Clones were read by immunoSEQ multiplex PCR, and TCRdb kept only the in-frame ones, dropping some. The data contain hundreds of thousands of clones, 75% to 90% of them singletons. Sequencing was performed on peripheral blood. The source of these receptors is an older woman with COVID-19, enrolled during active disease.

In its sample, this clone was seen a few times. The chain carries TRBV19 and TRBJ1-2; possible D gene TRBD1, 5 bases. The CDR3 loop spans 13 amino acids. Germline V gene lookup returns CDR1 LNHDA and CDR2 SQIVND (reference sequence). Trimming left V 5 bases short and J 12 bases short, with 19 bases between. CDR3 in DNA: TGTGCCAGTAGTCTCCGCAAGGGGTCGGGGGACACCTTC. Protein product: CASSLRKGSGDTF.

The rearrangement uses TRBV25-1 and TRBJ2-5, with 7 bases fitting TRBD1. The germline V gene has CDR1 MGHDK and CDR2 SYGVNS. The CDR3 has 15 residues. V lost 1 base and J lost 3; bases outside the gene matches: 5. CDR3 sequence (DNA): TGTGCCAGCAGTGAATTAGGAACAGGGGAAGAGACCCAGTACTTC. Translation: CASSELGTGEETQYF.

In its sample, this clone was seen once. The chain has TRBV11-2 and TRBJ1-4; 9 positions match TRBD1. This CDR3 has 15 amino acids. V trimming: 4 bases; J trimming: 7 bases; junction bases outside the gene matches: 7. Per the germline V gene, CDR1 is SGHAT and CDR2 is FQNNGV. The CDR3 nucleotides are TGTGCCAGCAGCTCATTCGACAGGGGGGGTGAAAAACTGTTTTTT. It translates to CASSSFDRGGEKLFF.